This T cell receptor beta chain was identified in a study of CD8 T cells in Susac syndrome. Reverse transcription of roughly 0.5 to 1 ug RNA used random hexamers. TCRdb fed the immunoSEQ multiplex PCR reads into MiXCR, producing one record per CDR3 protein. There are some 200,000 distinct CDR3 sequences in the sample; approximately 95% occur only once, and around 0.16% lies in the top ten. The authors sequenced TCR beta from blood CD8+ and CD4+ T cells. Under recently defined diagnostic criteria, the patients with Susac syndrome qualified as having definite or probable disease. Negative isolation was applied to CD8+ and CD4+ T cells, and FACS enrichment was applied to TEMRA cells. Study-level findings and limits: CD8+ clonal expansion in Susac peaked in TEMRA cells and active patients.

In regard to this clonotype: Its antigen is as yet unknown.

V lost 3 bases, J lost 0 bases, and 8 bases stayed unmatched. This CDR3 is built from 19 residues. The chain is built from TRBV12-3 or TRBV12-4 and TRBJ2-6, with TRBD1 matching 10 bases. The sequence derives from a human donor with Susac syndrome. Sequencing used CD8+ T cells from PBMCs. CDR3 in amino acids: CASSFPGTGAFSGANVLTF. The DNA for the CDR3 is TGTGCCAGCAGTTTCCCCGGGACAGGGGCTTTCTCTGGGGCCAACGTCCTGACTTTC.